A few counts support the clone carrying this T cell receptor beta chain. The antigen remains unidentified. V was shortened by 5 bases and J by 4 bases, with 17 bases between the two germline ends. Germline values: CDR1 DFQATT, CDR2 SNEGSKA (reference sequence). This CDR3 is built from 14 residues. This sample stems from a study of T cell repertoires in cytomegalovirus infection. TCRdb reanalysed the reads using MiXCR and keeps one entry per CDR3 protein. The sample records over 95,000 distinct CDR3 sequences, under 35% being singletons. The sequence came from a human donor in good health (CMV status not recorded). Some clones in this sample may be carry-over from other donors' samples. This material consisted of CD8+ T cells from cultured PBMCs, taken from culture after CMV antigen stimulation. This sequence joins TRBV20-1 and TRBJ1-2; weak D call: TRBD1 (5 bases). CDR3 nucleotides: TGCAGTGCTCCCCCCGGGGGTCTTTTCTATGGCTACACCTTC. Its protein product is CSAPPGGLFYGYTF.